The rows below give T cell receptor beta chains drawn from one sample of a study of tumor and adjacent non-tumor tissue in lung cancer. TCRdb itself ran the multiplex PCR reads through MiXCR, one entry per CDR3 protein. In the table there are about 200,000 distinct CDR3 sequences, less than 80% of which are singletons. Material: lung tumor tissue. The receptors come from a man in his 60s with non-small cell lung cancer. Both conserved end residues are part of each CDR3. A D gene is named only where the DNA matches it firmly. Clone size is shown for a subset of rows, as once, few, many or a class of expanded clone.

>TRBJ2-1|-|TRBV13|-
TGTGCCAGCAGCTTAATGAGGGGCGCGATCAATGAGCAGTTCTTC
CASSLMRGAINEQFF
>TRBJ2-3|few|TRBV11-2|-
TGTGCCAGCGTGCCGGGGCGATCGGATACGCAGTATTTT
CASVPGRSDTQYF
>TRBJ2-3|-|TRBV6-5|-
TGTGCCAGCAGCCCCACCATGGGCAGCACAGATACGCAGTATTTT
CASSPTMGSTDTQYF
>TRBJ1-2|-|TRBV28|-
TGTGCCAGCAGTTTTTTGGGTGACTACACCTTC
CASSFLGDYTF
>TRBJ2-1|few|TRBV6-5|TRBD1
TGTGCCAGCACTTACAGGGGACAGGGATACAATGAGCAGTTCTTC
CASTYRGQGYNEQFF
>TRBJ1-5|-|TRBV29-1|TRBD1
TGCAGCGCGAGCGGGGACAGCGGCTGCAGTCAGCCCCAGCATTTT
CSASGDSGCSQPQHF
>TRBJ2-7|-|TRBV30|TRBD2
TGTGCCTGGACTAGCGGGAGGAGCTCCTACGAGCAGTACTTC
CAWTSGRSSYEQYF
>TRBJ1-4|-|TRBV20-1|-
TGCGGTGCTAGAGATAACCGGGCCAATGAAAAACTCTTTTTT
CGARDNRANEKLFF
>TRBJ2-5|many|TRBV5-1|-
TGCGCCAGCAGTACACAGGAAGGGCGGGGAGAGACCCAGTACTTC
CASSTQEGRGETQYF
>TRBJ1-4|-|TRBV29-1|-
TGCAGCGTTGAGTCAGGCAGTAATGAAAAACTGTTTTTT
CSVESGSNEKLFF
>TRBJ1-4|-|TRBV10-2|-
TGCGCCAGCAGTGTTAAAGGCGGGGGTAATGAGAAACTGTTTTTC
CASSVKGGGNEKLFF
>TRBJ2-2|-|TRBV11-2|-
TGTGCCAGCAGCTTAAGCGCTAGCGCAGACACCGTGGAGCTGTTATTT
CASSLSASADTVELLF
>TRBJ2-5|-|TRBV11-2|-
TGTACCAGCAGCTTAGGAGTAGAGACCCATTACTTC
CTSSLGVETHYF
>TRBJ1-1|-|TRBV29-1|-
TGCAGCGGGAACTACGACAGGCGATATGACGGAGCATTCTTT
CSGNYDRRYDGAFF
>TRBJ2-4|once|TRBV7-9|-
TGTGCCAGCAGTGGAGACATTCAGTACTTC
CASSGDIQYF
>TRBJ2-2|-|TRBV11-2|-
TGTGCCAGCAGCTTAGAGGGCAGAGTCACCGGGGAGCTATCTTTT
CASSLEGRVTGELSF